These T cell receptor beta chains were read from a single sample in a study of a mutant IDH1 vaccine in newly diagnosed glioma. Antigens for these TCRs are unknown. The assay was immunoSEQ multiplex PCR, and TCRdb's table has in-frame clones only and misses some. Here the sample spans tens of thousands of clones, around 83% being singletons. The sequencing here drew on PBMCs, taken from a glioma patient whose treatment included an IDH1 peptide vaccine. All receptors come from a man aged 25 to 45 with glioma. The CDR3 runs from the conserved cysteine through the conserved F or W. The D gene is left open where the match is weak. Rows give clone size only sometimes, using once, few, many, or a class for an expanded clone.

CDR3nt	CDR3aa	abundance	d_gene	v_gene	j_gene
TGTGCCAGCGGACAGGGTTCAGATACGCAGTATTTT	CASGQGSDTQYF	NA	TRBD1	TRBV27	TRBJ2-3
TGTGCCAGCAGTGAACCTCGGGGGGGGCTAAAGTTCTACGAGCAGTACTTC	CASSEPRGGLKFYEQYF	NA	TRBD2	TRBV6-1	TRBJ2-7
TGTGCCAGCAGCTTTGCGGACAGGGATGGCTACACCTTC	CASSFADRDGYTF	NA	TRBD1	TRBV7-9	TRBJ1-2
TGCGCCAGCAGCCAGGGACAGGGTGGGGGCAATGAGCAGTTCTTC	CASSQGQGGGNEQFF	NA	TRBD1	TRBV4-1	TRBJ2-1
TGTGCCACCTGGCGGGGGGGAGGAGGCAATGAGCAGTTCTTC	CATWRGGGGNEQFF	NA	TRBD2	TRBV10-3	TRBJ2-1
TGTGCCAGCGGTAACCAGCTTCTAGGGAACACCGGGGAGCTGTTTTTT	CASGNQLLGNTGELFF	NA	NA	TRBV7-7	TRBJ2-2
TGCAGCGTGAGTCAGGGGGCATCTGAAGCTTTCTTT	CSVSQGASEAFF	NA	TRBD1	TRBV29-1	TRBJ1-1
TGCAGCGTTGAAGATCCCCGGGTCCGAGAGACCCAGTACTTC	CSVEDPRVRETQYF	NA	NA	TRBV29-1	TRBJ2-5
TGTGCCAGCAGCCGCACAGGGATTGGGCAGCCCCAGCATTTT	CASSRTGIGQPQHF	NA	NA	TRBV6-5	TRBJ1-5
TGTGCCAGCAGCGGCTCCGGGGCGGAGAACACCGGGGAGCTGTTTTTT	CASSGSGAENTGELFF	NA	NA	TRBV28	TRBJ2-2
TGTGCCAGCAGGTACCAGAACACTGAAGCTTTCTTT	CASRYQNTEAFF	NA	NA	TRBV7-9	TRBJ1-1
TGTGCCTGGACTCGGACAGGGCTAGCGACAGATACGCAGTATTTT	CAWTRTGLATDTQYF	once	TRBD1	TRBV30	TRBJ2-3
TGTGCCAGCAGCTCCCGACTAGCTGGGGATGAGCAGTTCTTC	CASSSRLAGDEQFF	NA	TRBD2	TRBV7-9	TRBJ2-1
TGCGCCAGCAGCCAGTTCGGACTAGCGGGAGAGTACAATGAGCAGTTCTTC	CASSQFGLAGEYNEQFF	NA	TRBD2	TRBV4-1	TRBJ2-1
TGCGCCAGCAGCTTGGAACAGGGCGGCGAGCAGTACTTC	CASSLEQGGEQYF	few	NA	TRBV5-1	TRBJ2-7
TGTGCCAGCAGTTTAAGCTTTGGTGGTACAGATACGCAGTATTTT	CASSLSFGGTDTQYF	NA	NA	TRBV27	TRBJ2-3
TGTGCCAGCAGCACCCACTTGACAGGACGCAATGAAAAACTGTTTTTT	CASSTHLTGRNEKLFF	once	NA	TRBV13	TRBJ1-4
TGCGCCAGCAGCTATTCGACAGGGAGCAATTCACCCCTCCACTTT	CASSYSTGSNSPLHF	NA	TRBD1	TRBV5-1	TRBJ1-6
TGTGCCAGCAGCTTAGGGTTCGACGCCCTAGCCAAAAACATTCAGTACTTC	CASSLGFDALAKNIQYF	NA	NA	TRBV7-2	TRBJ2-4
TGTGCCATCAGTGGGGACGGGAATCAGCCCCAGCATTTT	CAISGDGNQPQHF	NA	NA	TRBV10-3	TRBJ1-5
TGCGCCAGCAGAAAACTAGCGGGATCAACCTACGAGCAGTACTTC	CASRKLAGSTYEQYF	once	TRBD2	TRBV4-1	TRBJ2-7
TGTGCCAGCAGTTACGCCGGGACACGGGTGGGGTATGGCTACACCTTC	CASSYAGTRVGYGYTF	NA	NA	TRBV6-5	TRBJ1-2
TGCGCCAGCAGCTTGGACCAACCGAACACTGAAGCTTTCTTT	CASSLDQPNTEAFF	few	NA	TRBV5-1	TRBJ1-1
TGTGCCAGCAGCCGGGGACAGAACAACTATGGCTACACCTTC	CASSRGQNNYGYTF	NA	TRBD1	TRBV27	TRBJ1-2
TGTGCCAGCGGACTAGCGGGGGTCCGAGAGACCCAGTACTTC	CASGLAGVRETQYF	NA	TRBD2	TRBV19	TRBJ2-5
TGTGCCAGCAGTGAAACTCCTTGGGGTCAAAACATTCAGTACTTC	CASSETPWGQNIQYF	NA	NA	TRBV2	TRBJ2-4
TGCAGCGTTTATCACAGGGGCCGCGAGGGCTATGGCTACACCTTC	CSVYHRGREGYGYTF	NA	TRBD1	TRBV29-1	TRBJ1-2
TGTGCCAGTAGTAACGGGGCCGCTGGAAACACCATATATTTT	CASSNGAAGNTIYF	NA	NA	TRBV19	TRBJ1-3
TGTGCCAGCAGCCAAGGGGCGGGGACAGATACGCAGTATTTT	CASSQGAGTDTQYF	NA	NA	TRBV6-4	TRBJ2-3
TGTGCCAGCAGTCCTCAGGGCGGTCAGCCCCAGCATTTT	CASSPQGGQPQHF	NA	NA	TRBV6-1	TRBJ1-5
TGTGCCAGCAGCGAACAACCCCCCCGAGGGATAGGGTATAATTCACCCCTCCACTTT	CASSEQPPRGIGYNSPLHF	NA	NA	TRBV5-8	TRBJ1-6
TGTGCCAGCAGCTTAGTAGCAGGAGCCACGACGAGCTCCTATAATTCACCCCTCCACTTT	CASSLVAGATTSSYNSPLHF	NA	NA	TRBV7-8	TRBJ1-6
TGTGCCAGTATTCACAGCGAGGGGACCGGGGAGCTGTTTTTT	CASIHSEGTGELFF	medium-sized	NA	TRBV19	TRBJ2-2
TGTGCCAGCAGCGGGGAGCTCAAAAACATTCAGTACTTC	CASSGELKNIQYF	NA	NA	TRBV28	TRBJ2-4
TGTGCCAGCTCCCTAGTCGGGACAGGGGGCGCAACCAAAAACATTCAGTACTTC	CASSLVGTGGATKNIQYF	NA	TRBD1	TRBV18	TRBJ2-4
TGTGCCAGCAGCGATGCGGGACAGTTGAACACTGAAGCTTTCTTT	CASSDAGQLNTEAFF	few	TRBD1	TRBV7-9	TRBJ1-1
TGTGCCAGCGATACGGGACGGAACCAAAAACTGTTTTTT	CASDTGRNQKLFF	NA	NA	TRBV7-8	TRBJ1-4
TGTGCCAGCTCACCACGGGGACAGGGGGGAAACATTCAGTACTTC	CASSPRGQGGNIQYF	NA	TRBD1	TRBV18	TRBJ2-4
TGTGCCAGCAGTTCTTCCCAGGGGGCGAGAGAGCAGTACTTC	CASSSSQGAREQYF	NA	TRBD1	TRBV27	TRBJ2-7
TGTGCCAGCAGCCATCAGGGGTACGAGCAGTACTTC	CASSHQGYEQYF	NA	NA	TRBV5-6	TRBJ2-7
TGCGCCAGCAGCTTAAGGGGACAGGGGAGTGGTTCAGGGACTGAAGCTTTCTTT	CASSLRGQGSGSGTEAFF	NA	TRBD1	TRBV5-1	TRBJ1-1
TGTGCCAGCAGCCCCGGGACAGTCACAGATACGCAGTATTTT	CASSPGTVTDTQYF	NA	TRBD1	TRBV6-4	TRBJ2-3
TGTGCCAGCAGTTACTCTAGAGCTGAAGTGAATGAGCAGTTCTTC	CASSYSRAEVNEQFF	NA	NA	TRBV6-5	TRBJ2-1
TGCGCCAGCAGCCTACCATTGACTAGCCACCCGTCAAACCAACAAGAGACCCAGTACTTC	CASSLPLTSHPSNQQETQYF	once	TRBD2	TRBV5-1	TRBJ2-5
TGTGCCAGCCTTTCGACAGGGGTTAATTCACCCCTCCACTTT	CASLSTGVNSPLHF	NA	TRBD1	TRBV2	TRBJ1-6
TGTGCCAGCAGCCGGACAGGGAACACCATATATTTT	CASSRTGNTIYF	NA	TRBD1	TRBV28	TRBJ1-3
TGCGCCAGCAGCTTGGGGGACAGGGGGCCATACGAGCAGTACTTC	CASSLGDRGPYEQYF	NA	TRBD1	TRBV5-1	TRBJ2-7
TGCGCCAGCAGCTTGGCAGGCAGGGTCACAGATACGCAGTATTTT	CASSLAGRVTDTQYF	NA	NA	TRBV5-1	TRBJ2-3